The source of this T cell receptor (beta chain) is a study of cytomegalovirus exposure and HLA in healthy donors. CDR1 SGHRS and CDR2 YFSETQ come from the germline V gene. The CDR3 loop spans 15 amino acids. After removal of 4 bases from V and 3 bases from J, the junction contained 5 bases not matched to a gene. Vbeta (60) and Jbeta (13) primers were used in the PCR. The protocol was immunoSEQ multiplex PCR, while the TCRdb copy is restricted to in-frame clones and leaves out a portion. The table records 130,000 or so clones, around 82% of them present only once. The V and J genes are TRBV5-1 and TRBJ2-2, with 8 bases fitting TRBD2. The specimen sequenced was PBMCs. The TCR originated in a man between 45 and 60 years old in good health and CMV-seronegative. The CDR3, as DNA: TGCGCCAGCAGCGCGGGACTAGGAGACACCGGGGAGCTGTTTTTT. Protein sequence: CASSAGLGDTGELFF.